This T cell receptor (beta chain) was observed in a study of shared clonotypes between healthy human individuals. Overall study context: The study used three CD4 naive, three CD4 memory, two CD8 naive and one CD8 memory plate per donor. Overall study findings and caveats: Non-shared clonotypes were found to have lower generation probabilities than the clonotypes that were shared by all four of the sorted-subset donors.

Here immunoSEQ multiplex PCR was the method, and the copy in TCRdb shows in-frame clones only, minus some. The sample lists under 2.5 million clones, just under 95% occurring once. CDR1 and CDR2 (germline): LNHDA, SQIVND (reference sequence). The V and J ends lost 8 bases and 6 bases respectively, with 20 bases between them. The CDR3 extends over 15 amino acids. Comments on this clone: Its antigen is as yet unknown.

The chain uses TRBV19 and TRBJ1-5; D not certain. This TCR was recovered from a man aged 18 to 30 in good health. Some clones in this sample may be carry-over from other donors' samples. What was sequenced was naive CD4+ T cells from PBMCs. Subset described: CD45RA+ positively selected. CDR3: CASRNKIGRTQPQHF. In nucleotides, the CDR3 is TGTGCCAGTCGGAACAAAATCGGGCGGACTCAGCCCCAGCATTTT.